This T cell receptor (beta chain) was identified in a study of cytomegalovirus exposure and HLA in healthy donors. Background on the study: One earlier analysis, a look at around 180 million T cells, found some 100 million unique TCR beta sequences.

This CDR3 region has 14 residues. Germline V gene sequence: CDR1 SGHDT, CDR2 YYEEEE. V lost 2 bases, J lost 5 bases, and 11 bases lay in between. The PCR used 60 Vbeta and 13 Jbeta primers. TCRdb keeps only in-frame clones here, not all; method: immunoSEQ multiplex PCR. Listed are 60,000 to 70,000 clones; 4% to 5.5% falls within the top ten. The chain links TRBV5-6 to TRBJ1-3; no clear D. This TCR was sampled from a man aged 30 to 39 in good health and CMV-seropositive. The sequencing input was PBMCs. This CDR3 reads CASSFRDPRNTIYF. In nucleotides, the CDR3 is TGTGCCAGCAGCTTCCGGGATCCGAGAAACACCATATATTTT.